These T cell receptor beta chains were read from a single sample in a study of blood T cells in healthy people across ages. Each CDR3 protein is one row after TCRdb ran MiXCR on the 5' RACE reads. The top ten hold about 3% of the sample, which has approximately 780,000 distinct CDR3 sequences, about a quarter seen once. This same sample was also part of a study on T cells of mothers and their children.

Sequenced material: blood. These receptor sequences come from a boy aged 5-17 years in good health. Both conserved end residues are part of each CDR3. The order of the fields is D gene, CDR3 length, V gene, J gene, clone size, CDR3 DNA, CDR3 protein. D genes are given only for firm matches. The size entry is marked missing in some rows and otherwise reads once, few, many or a size class.

TRBD1	15	TRBV9	TRBJ1-2	-	TGTGCCAGCAGCGTGGGGGGACAGGGAGCTTATGGCTACACCTTC	CASSVGGQGAYGYTF
TRBD1	11	TRBV6-2/TRBV6-3	TRBJ2-1	-	TGTGCCAGCAGGATCCGGGACAGCTATTTCTTC	CASRIRDSYFF
-	14	TRBV7-2	TRBJ2-2	-	TGTGCCAGCAGCGGCTACAGAGACACCGGGGAGCTGTTTTTT	CASSGYRDTGELFF
-	13	TRBV10-1	TRBJ2-1	few	TGCGCCAGCAGTGTTACTTTGGGGGATGAGCAGTTCTTC	CASSVTLGDEQFF
TRBD1	14	TRBV3-1	TRBJ1-1	-	TGTGCCAGCAGCCATACCACGGGACAGTCTGAAGCTTTCTTT	CASSHTTGQSEAFF
TRBD1	14	TRBV6-5	TRBJ2-5	few	TGTGCCGGCAGCCTCAGGGGGCGGAGGGAGACCCAGTACTTC	CAGSLRGRRETQYF
-	12	TRBV20-1	TRBJ2-5	few	TGCAGTGCTTCCCACCGGGCCCGGACCCAGTACTTC	CSASHRARTQYF
-	15	TRBV12-3/TRBV12-4	TRBJ2-7	few	TGTGCCAGCAATTCTCAGGGACGGGCGGACTACGAGCAGTACTTC	CASNSQGRADYEQYF
-	15	TRBV12-3/TRBV12-4	TRBJ2-1	-	TGTGCCAGCAGTTCGGGCTCCGGAGTTGGGGATGAGCAGTTCTTC	CASSSGSGVGDEQFF
TRBD1	14	TRBV14	TRBJ2-5	few	TGTGCCAGCAGCCGTCTTGGACAGGAAGAGACCCAGTACTTC	CASSRLGQEETQYF
TRBD2	12	TRBV28	TRBJ2-3	-	TGTGCCAGCAGTTCCGGGACTAGCGGGCTAGATTTT	CASSSGTSGLDF
-	15	TRBV12-3/TRBV12-4	TRBJ2-3	-	TGTGCCAGCATTAAAATCCCCGCCAACGGAGATACGCAGTATTTT	CASIKIPANGDTQYF
TRBD2	14	TRBV12-3/TRBV12-4	TRBJ2-5	few	TGTGCCAGCGGTTCCGCGGGGGGCCGGGAGACCCAGTACTTC	CASGSAGGRETQYF
TRBD2	19	TRBV3-1	TRBJ2-3	-	TGTGCCAGCAGCCAAGAAGGATCAGGACTAGCGGGGGGGTTTAATACGCAGTATTTT	CASSQEGSGLAGGFNTQYF
TRBD2	14	TRBV6-2/TRBV6-3	TRBJ2-7	-	TGTGCCAGCACCCCTCAGAGCGGGGTCTACGAGCAGTACTTC	CASTPQSGVYEQYF
-	15	TRBV7-2	TRBJ2-1	-	TGTGCCAGCAGCTTAGTAGGTGGGGCCGGGGATGAGCAGTTCTTC	CASSLVGGAGDEQFF
TRBD2	16	TRBV27	TRBJ2-2	once	TGTGCCAGCACCACGCTGGGGGGGGAAGGTACCGGGGAGCTGTTTTTT	CASTTLGGEGTGELFF
TRBD1	14	TRBV5-1	TRBJ2-3	-	TGCGCCAGCAGCATCCAGGGACAGACAGATACGCAGTATTTT	CASSIQGQTDTQYF
-	14	TRBV6-5	TRBJ1-1	-	TGTGCCAGCAGTTACGAGGGAAGAGGAGGTGAAGCTTTCTTT	CASSYEGRGGEAFF
-	16	TRBV10-3	TRBJ2-6	-	TGTGCCATCTCCCCGGGGGCCGTCGGTGGGGCCAACGTCCTGACTTTC	CAISPGAVGGANVLTF
-	14	TRBV5-5	TRBJ2-3	-	TGTGCCAGCAGCTTTTTCGATTTGGAAGATACGCAGTATTTT	CASSFFDLEDTQYF
-	14	TRBV6-5	TRBJ2-7	once	TGTGCCAGCAGTTACATGGCAGGGAGAGGCGAGCAGTACTTC	CASSYMAGRGEQYF
-	14	TRBV7-6	TRBJ2-5	-	TGTGCCAGCAGCTCTAGGACTATCCAAGAGACCCAGTACTTC	CASSSRTIQETQYF
TRBD1	14	TRBV28	TRBJ1-4	-	TGTGCCAGCACCGAACAGGGGTTCGATGAAAAACTGTTTTTT	CASTEQGFDEKLFF
-	15	TRBV4-2	TRBJ1-2	-	TGTGCCAGCAGCCAAGATACAGGAGGCCTCTATGGCTACACCTTC	CASSQDTGGLYGYTF
-	15	TRBV6-5	TRBJ2-5	-	TGTGCCAGCAGTTACTCGAGGCCGGGGCGAGAGACCCAGTACTTC	CASSYSRPGRETQYF
-	13	TRBV7-2	TRBJ2-3	-	TGTGCCAGCAGCTACAGCCGTGGGGATACGCAGTATTTT	CASSYSRGDTQYF
TRBD1	16	TRBV4-2	TRBJ1-1	-	TGTGCCAGCAGCCAAGACGGACAGGTTCTAAGAACTGAAGCTTTCTTT	CASSQDGQVLRTEAFF
-	19	TRBV27	TRBJ1-6	-	TGTGCCAGCAGTTTTCATGGGGGGGTTTGGGGGACCCCTGGTTCACCCCTCCACTTT	CASSFHGGVWGTPGSPLHF
-	16	TRBV3-1	TRBJ2-2	-	TGTGCCAGCAGCCAAGATCAGGATACTTACACCGGGGAGCTGTTTTTT	CASSQDQDTYTGELFF
-	15	TRBV20-1	TRBJ2-3	-	TGCAGTGCTAGAGGTCTCCTAAGCAACACAGATACGCAGTATTTT	CSARGLLSNTDTQYF
-	15	TRBV5-1	TRBJ1-2	few	TGCGCCAGCACCGATGCAGGCGCGGCTAACTATGGCTACACCTTC	CASTDAGAANYGYTF
-	12	TRBV7-3	TRBJ2-1	-	TGTGCCAGCGGTGAGGGGGGTCATGAGCAGTTCTTC	CASGEGGHEQFF
-	13	TRBV2	TRBJ2-5	few	TGTGCCAGCCGGGACAACCTCCAAGAGACCCAGTACTTC	CASRDNLQETQYF
-	14	TRBV2	TRBJ1-1	-	TGTGCCAGCACGGAAGATCGGGGGGGCACTGAAGCTTTCTTT	CASTEDRGGTEAFF
-	14	TRBV18	TRBJ1-4	few	TGTGCCAGCTCATCCCAGGTCCCTAATGAAAAACTGTTTTTT	CASSSQVPNEKLFF
-	16	TRBV24-1	TRBJ2-5	-	TGTGCCACCAGTGATTCAGGAGGGTCCGGAGGAGAGACCCAGTACTTC	CATSDSGGSGGETQYF
TRBD1	14	TRBV27	TRBJ2-1	-	TGTGCCAGCAGTTGGGGACAGGGGGCTGATGAGCAGTTCTTC	CASSWGQGADEQFF